The next 20 T cell receptor beta chains were all read from a single sample in a study of radiotherapy plus CTLA-4 blockade in lung cancer. Profiling relied on immunoSEQ multiplex PCR, and the TCRdb table lists in-frame clones only, not all of them. The table records about 78,000 clones, around nine tenths of them present only once. This sample comprised peripheral blood, obtained from a patient treated with radiotherapy plus ipilimumab. The receptors were sampled from a human donor with non-small cell lung cancer who had stable disease on radiotherapy plus ipilimumab.

The chain has TRBV5-4 and TRBJ2-1; 11 bases match TRBD1. Losses at the gene ends were 0 bases for V and 6 bases for J; bases not matched to a gene: 5. Germline-derived CDR1 and CDR2 are SGHNT and YYREEE (reference sequence). The CDR3 loop spans 16 amino acids. This chain's CDR3 is CASSLGTGGASNEQFF. In nucleotides, the CDR3 is TGTGCCAGCAGCTTGGGGACAGGGGGCGCCTCCAATGAGCAGTTCTTC.

V usage is TRBV5-1 and J usage is TRBJ1-4; TRBD1 is a possible D gene (5 bases). Germline-derived CDR1 and CDR2 are SGHRS and YFSETQ. There are 14 residues in the CDR3. Between the trimmed V and J ends, which lost 4 bases and 8 bases, there was a span of 15 bases. The CDR3 DNA reads TGCGCCAGCAGCCTCGGGACGGAGGGGGAAAAACTGTTTTTT. It encodes CASSLGTEGEKLFF.

This rearrangement joins TRBV5-1 to TRBJ2-5, with 11 bases lining up with TRBD2. The V segment lost 0 bases and the J segment 4 bases; nucleotides outside the gene matches: 8. CDR3 length: 17 amino acids. CDR1 and CDR2 (germline): SGHRS, YFSETQ. Here the CDR3 reads CASSLAGLAGGRETQYF. The CDR3 coding sequence is TGCGCCAGCAGCTTGGCCGGGCTAGCGGGGGGACGAGAGACCCAGTACTTC.

The chain couples TRBV28 to TRBJ1-2, with D possibly being TRBD1 (6 bases). The CDR3 length is 12 residues. CDR1 is MDHEN and CDR2 is SYDVKM in the germline V gene. Trimming removed 5 bases from V and 4 bases from J, with 8 bases in between. The CDR3 region is CASSTDSYGYTF. The CDR3 nucleotides are TGTGCCAGCAGTACGGACAGCTATGGCTACACCTTC.

This sequence joins TRBV7-9 and TRBJ2-2, with a possible D match to TRBD2 (5 bases). Germline CDR1 SEHNR, CDR2 FQNEAQ (reference sequence). The CDR3 runs 16 residues. The V end lost 1 base, the J end lost 6 bases, and 15 bases lay between the germline ends. This CDR3 reads CASSLGGGFQAGELFF. The CDR3 region has the DNA TGTGCCAGCAGCTTAGGAGGCGGGTTTCAGGCCGGGGAGCTGTTTTTT.

This sequence joins TRBV7-9 and TRBJ2-6; D not certain. V was cut by 2 bases and J by 2 bases, with 7 bases left in between. The CDR3 loop spans 15 amino acids. Germline V CDR1 and CDR2: SEHNR, FQNEAQ (reference sequence). The CDR3 nucleotides are TGTGCCAGCAGCTTACTAGGAACTGGGGCCAACGTCCTGACTTTC. Protein: CASSLLGTGANVLTF.

The CDR3 DNA follows: TGTGCCAGCAGCCCAAACACGAATCAGCCCCAGCATTTT. The encoded protein is CASSPNTNQPQHF. The rearrangement uses TRBV7-3 and TRBJ1-5, with D uncertain. CDR3 length: 13 residues. The V end lost 5 bases, the J end lost 4 bases, and 9 bases lay between the germline ends. Per germline, CDR1 SGHTA and CDR2 FQGTGA.

This clone has only a few counts. The chain uses TRBV7-9 and TRBJ1-4; no firm D call. The V gene lost 1 base and the J gene lost 15 bases, with 12 bases spanning the gap. The CDR3 length is 12 residues. Looked up from germline, CDR1 is SEHNR and CDR2 is FQNEAQ (reference sequence). The CDR3 DNA reads TGTGCCAGCAGCTTAGTAAGGGAGGAGTTGTTTTTT. Protein sequence: CASSLVREELFF.

V usage is TRBV2 and J usage is TRBJ2-7; D perhaps matches TRBD2 (7 bases). The CDR3 consists of 18 residues. Germline-derived CDR1 and CDR2 are SNHLY and FYNNEI. The V gene lost 2 bases and the J gene lost 4 bases, with 24 bases spanning the gap. This CDR3 reads CASSEFGGAAINLYEQYF. The CDR3 DNA reads as TGTGCCAGCAGTGAATTTGGGGGGGCGGCGATTAATTTGTACGAGCAGTACTTC.

The chain joins TRBV18 to TRBJ2-7; TRBD2 agrees at 9 bases. CDR1 is KGHSH and CDR2 is LQKENI in the germline V gene. V lost 3 bases to trimming and J lost 9 bases; unmatched junction nucleotides: 12. This CDR3 spans 15 amino acids. The CDR3 region is CASSPAGGPVPGQYF. The CDR3, as DNA: TGTGCCAGCTCACCCGCGGGGGGGCCAGTCCCGGGGCAGTACTTC.

The chain links TRBV6-1 to TRBJ2-5; TRBD2 aligns across 8 bases. The CDR3 sequence is 13 residues long. The germline gives CDR1 MNHNS, CDR2 SASEGT. The ends lost 7 bases at V and 2 bases at J; junction bases unmatched: 3. CDR3 nucleotide sequence: TGTGCCAGCACGTCGGGGGGGCAAGAGACCCAGTACTTC. Translating gives CASTSGGQETQYF.

This rearrangement joins TRBV6-5 to TRBJ1-1; D is unresolved. The CDR3 is made up of 15 amino acids. Germline values: CDR1 MNHEY, CDR2 SVGAGI. The V gene lost 2 bases and the J gene lost 5 bases, with 15 bases spanning the gap. The CDR3 is CASSYRGVQGTEAFF. DNA of the CDR3: TGTGCCAGCAGTTACAGAGGCGTTCAAGGGACTGAAGCTTTCTTT.

The chain couples TRBV6-1 to TRBJ2-7; no firm D call. In germline, CDR1 is MNHNS, CDR2 SASEGT. The CDR3 is 14 residues long. Trimming cost V 6 bases and J 0 bases, with 12 bases left between them. As DNA, the CDR3 is TGTGCCAGCAGGATGGACCAACCCTCCTACGAGCAGTACTTC. It yields the protein CASRMDQPSYEQYF.

The chain carries TRBV28 and TRBJ1-5; D is uncertain. The CDR3 loop spans 14 amino acids. In germline, CDR1 is MDHEN, CDR2 SYDVKM. The ends were cut back, 7 bases at V and 5 bases at J, with 15 bases in the middle. Written as DNA, the CDR3 is TGTGCCAGCACCAAAATCCGGGCCGATCAGCCCCAGCATTTT. Translation gives CASTKIRADQPQHF.

The chain joins TRBV5-5 to TRBJ1-5; 8 bases are a match to TRBD1. This CDR3 contains 14 residues. From germline, CDR1 is SGHKS and CDR2 YYEKEE (reference sequence). J was trimmed by 1 base and V by 3 bases; bases with no gene match: 0. The CDR3 loop reads CASSYRGSNQPQHF. The CDR3 nucleotides read TGTGCCAGCAGCTACAGGGGGAGCAATCAGCCCCAGCATTTT.

Regarding this clone: Other DNA sequences from this sample encode an identical CDR3 as well. The chain is built from TRBV19 and TRBJ1-5; D not certain. Germline-derived CDR1 and CDR2 are LNHDA and SQIVND (reference sequence). V dropped 7 bases and J dropped 1 base, with 14 bases sitting between them. The CDR3 length is 15 residues. CDR3 sequence reads: CASKAGWESNQPQHF. The CDR3, as DNA: TGTGCCAGTAAGGCCGGATGGGAAAGCAATCAGCCCCAGCATTTT. The whole variable domain, filled in from reference TRBV19 and TRBJ1-5, reads DGGITQSPKYLFRKEGQNVTLSCEQNLNHDAMYWYRQDPGQGLRLIYYSQIVNDFQKGDIAEGYSVSREKKESFPLTVTSAQKNPTAFYLCASKAGWESNQPQHFGDGTRLSIL.

The chain has TRBV27 and TRBJ1-1, with D possibly TRBD1 on 5 matching bases. The CDR3 is 14 amino acids. The germline V gene has CDR1 MNHEY and CDR2 SMNVEV (reference sequence). Deletions cut 6 bases from V and 5 bases from J, with 16 bases between. The CDR3 region has the DNA TGTGCCAGCAGCCCCAGGGCCCGGGGGACTGAAGCTTTCTTT. Its translation: CASSPRARGTEAFF.

This clone came up once. The chain couples TRBV19 to TRBJ2-1, with D perhaps matching TRBD1 (6 bases). CDR1 and CDR2 (germline): LNHDA, SQIVND (reference sequence). Trimming cost V 3 bases and J 6 bases, with 21 bases left between them. This CDR3 comprises 17 residues. CDR3 region: CASSMGVLGQRRNEQFF. For the CDR3, the DNA is TGTGCCAGTAGTATGGGGGTGCTTGGACAGCGGCGCAATGAGCAGTTCTTC.

This sequence joins TRBV28 and TRBJ1-3; D gene uncertain. CDR3 length: 14 residues. The germline gives CDR1 MDHEN, CDR2 SYDVKM. V lost 2 bases and J lost 0, with 5 bases in between. CDR3 in amino acids: CASSLGGSGNTIYF. In nucleotides, the CDR3 is TGTGCCAGCAGTTTAGGAGGCTCTGGAAACACCATATATTTT.

The chain joins TRBV11-3 to TRBJ2-1; tentative D call: TRBD2 (6 bases). This CDR3 region has 13 residues. From germline, CDR1 is SGHNT and CDR2 YENEEA. V was pared by 4 bases and J by 7 bases, with 11 bases between. The CDR3 here is CASSSWRGNEQFF. CDR3 bases: TGTGCCAGCAGCTCGTGGAGGGGAAATGAGCAGTTCTTC.